A selection of T cell receptor beta chains follows, all from one sample in a study of T cell changes during pregnancy in multiple sclerosis. Method: immunoSEQ multiplex PCR; TCRdb's copy keeps in-frame clones and lacks some. The data show more than 65,000 clones, around nine tenths seen once. The source material was CD4+ T cells from peripheral blood mononuclear cells, sampled before pregnancy. The receptors were gathered from a female donor with multiple sclerosis, enrolled in a pregnancy study. Both conserved end residues are part of each CDR3.

CASSAGTYQETQYF TRBJ2-5 TRBV9
CASSRWTGQVSTDTQYF TRBJ2-3 TRBV18
CASSLGSGASYTGELFF TRBJ2-2 TRBV7-9
CASSLKPNTEAFF TRBJ1-1 TRBV5-5
CASSPSGGPNQPQHF TRBJ1-5 TRBV7-3
CASSPLIAGSDNEQFF TRBJ2-1 TRBV5-4
CASSHGLAVTPYNEQFF TRBJ2-1 TRBV4-1
CASSVGGTDSPLHF TRBJ1-6 TRBV11-3
CASSRDRGQSGNTIYF TRBJ1-3 TRBV5-5
CASSISGGYNEQFF TRBJ2-1 TRBV9
CASSRGGMNTEAFF TRBJ1-1 TRBV6-5
CASKQGLNQPQHF TRBJ1-5 TRBV2
CAWSLGGGRSTDTQYF TRBJ2-3 TRBV30
CASSGTSYEQYF TRBJ2-7 TRBV28
CATSRDTPRGAFNSPLHF TRBJ1-6 TRBV15
CASSPGGRGDTQYF TRBJ2-3 TRBV7-8
CASSQALAGGNTQYF TRBJ2-3 TRBV4-2
CASSSRGRPDTQYF TRBJ2-3 TRBV27
CAWSADRLNTEAFF TRBJ1-1 TRBV30
CASSLGTGGTSTDTQYF TRBJ2-3 TRBV5-1
CASSLSRDSYEQYF TRBJ2-7 TRBV27
CASSLVAGGPGANVLTF TRBJ2-6 TRBV7-9
CATSREVRRPQLTF TRBJ1-2 TRBV15
CASSSPAGGTDTQYF TRBJ2-3 TRBV7-9
CASSVKGGRSYNEQFF TRBJ2-1 TRBV19
CASSPVRENEQFF TRBJ2-1 TRBV18
CASSFPTGGSGNTIYF TRBJ1-3 TRBV11-2
CASSPRQGGTQYF TRBJ2-5 TRBV27
CATDRTGYTEAFF TRBJ1-1 TRBV10-3
CASSLYTSDNEQFF TRBJ2-1 TRBV7-9
CASSPTSGSGEQYF TRBJ2-7 TRBV5-1
CASRGYAGDYGYTF TRBJ1-2 TRBV2
CASSLIGTGPFNEQFF TRBJ2-1 TRBV5-1
CASRDRAGTVREKLFF TRBJ1-4 TRBV2
CASSLSTGGYEQYF TRBJ2-7 TRBV5-1
CASSQERRNTEAFF TRBJ1-1 TRBV4-2
CASNLAGEQFF TRBJ2-1 TRBV6-5
CASSEASGRYNEQFF TRBJ2-1 TRBV6-1
CAISSTGDNEKLFF TRBJ1-4 TRBV10-3
CASSAHRAGQPQHF TRBJ1-5 TRBV7-7
CASSYRDRGSPLHF TRBJ1-6 TRBV27
CSVEDEVQGAFSTEAFF TRBJ1-1 TRBV29-1
CASRRVTGVSSYEQYF TRBJ2-7 TRBV27
CASSQVQRAVRGDTQYF TRBJ2-3 TRBV4-1
CATSGLTGQGAFF TRBJ1-1 TRBV15
CASSGSGRDRGYEQYF TRBJ2-7 TRBV25-1
CASSSDRKETQYF TRBJ2-5 TRBV7-2
CASSIFPRDVLNSPLHF TRBJ1-6 TRBV19
CASSESRETQYF TRBJ2-5 TRBV6-1
CSVEEVWGSGETQYF TRBJ2-5 TRBV29-1
CASSQGTVYSNQPQHF TRBJ1-5 TRBV4-1
CSVVPSGTEASDTQYF TRBJ2-3 TRBV29-1